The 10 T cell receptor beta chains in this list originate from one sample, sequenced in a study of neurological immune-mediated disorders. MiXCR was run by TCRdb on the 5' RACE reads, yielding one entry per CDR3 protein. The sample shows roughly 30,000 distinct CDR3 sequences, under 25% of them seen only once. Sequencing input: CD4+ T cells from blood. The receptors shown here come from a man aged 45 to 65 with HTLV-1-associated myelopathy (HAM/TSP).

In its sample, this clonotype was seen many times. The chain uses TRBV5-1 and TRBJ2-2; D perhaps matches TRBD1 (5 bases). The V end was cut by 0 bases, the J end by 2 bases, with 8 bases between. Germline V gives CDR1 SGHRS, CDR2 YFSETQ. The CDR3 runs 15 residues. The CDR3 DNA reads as TGCGCCAGCAGCTTGGACAGGCCTAACACCGGGGAGCTGTTTTTT. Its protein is CASSLDRPNTGELFF.

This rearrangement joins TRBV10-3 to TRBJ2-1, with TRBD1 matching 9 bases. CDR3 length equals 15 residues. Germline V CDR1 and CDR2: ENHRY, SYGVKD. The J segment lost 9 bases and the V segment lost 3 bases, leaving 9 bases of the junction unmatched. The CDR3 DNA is TGTGCCATCAGTGATCCGGGACAGGGTTCTCGTGAGCAGTTCTTC. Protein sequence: CAISDPGQGSREQFF.

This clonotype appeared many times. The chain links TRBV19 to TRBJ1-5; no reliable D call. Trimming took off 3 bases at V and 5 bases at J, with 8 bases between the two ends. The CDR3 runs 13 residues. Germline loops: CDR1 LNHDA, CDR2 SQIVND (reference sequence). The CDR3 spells CASSIGVDQPQHF. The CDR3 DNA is TGTGCCAGTAGTATTGGGGTCGATCAGCCCCAGCATTTT.

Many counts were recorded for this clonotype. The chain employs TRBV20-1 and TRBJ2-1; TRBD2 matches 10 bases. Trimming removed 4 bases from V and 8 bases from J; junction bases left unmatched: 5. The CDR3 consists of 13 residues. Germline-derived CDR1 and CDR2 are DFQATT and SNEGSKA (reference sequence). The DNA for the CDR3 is TGCAGTGCTACTAGCGGGAGAGTCGATGAGCAGTTCTTC. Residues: CSATSGRVDEQFF.

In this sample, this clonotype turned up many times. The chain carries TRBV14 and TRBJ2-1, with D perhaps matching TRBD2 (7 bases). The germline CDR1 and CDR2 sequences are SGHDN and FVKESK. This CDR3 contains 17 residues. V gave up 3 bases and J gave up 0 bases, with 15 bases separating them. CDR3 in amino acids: CASSQPWGGPSYNEQFF. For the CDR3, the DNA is TGTGCCAGCAGCCAGCCCTGGGGGGGCCCCTCCTACAATGAGCAGTTCTTC.

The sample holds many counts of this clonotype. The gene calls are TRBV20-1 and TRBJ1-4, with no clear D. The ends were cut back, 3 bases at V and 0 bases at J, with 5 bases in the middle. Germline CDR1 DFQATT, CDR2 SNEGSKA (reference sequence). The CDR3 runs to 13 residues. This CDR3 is CSASYATNEKLFF. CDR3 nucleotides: TGCAGTGCTAGTTATGCAACTAATGAAAAACTGTTTTTT.

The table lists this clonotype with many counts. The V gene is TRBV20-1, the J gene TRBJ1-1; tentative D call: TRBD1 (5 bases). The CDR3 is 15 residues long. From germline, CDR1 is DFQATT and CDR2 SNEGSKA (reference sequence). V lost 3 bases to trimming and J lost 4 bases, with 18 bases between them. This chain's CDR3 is CSARPLGGFGTEAFF. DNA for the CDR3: TGCAGTGCTAGGCCCCTGGGGGGGTTTGGCACTGAAGCTTTCTTT.

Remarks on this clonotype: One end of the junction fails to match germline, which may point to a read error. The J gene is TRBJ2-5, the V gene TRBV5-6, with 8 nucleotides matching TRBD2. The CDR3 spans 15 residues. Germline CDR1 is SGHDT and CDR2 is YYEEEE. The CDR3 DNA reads TGTGCCAGCAGCTTTTGCGGGGGGCGAATGGAGATCCAGTACTTC. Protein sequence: CASSFCGGRMEIQYF.

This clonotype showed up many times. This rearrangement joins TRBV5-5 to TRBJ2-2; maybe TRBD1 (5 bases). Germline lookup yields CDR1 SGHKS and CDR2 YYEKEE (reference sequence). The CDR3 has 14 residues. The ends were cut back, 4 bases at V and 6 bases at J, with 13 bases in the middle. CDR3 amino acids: CASSQEGVPGELFF. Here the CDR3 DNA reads TGTGCCAGCAGCCAGGAAGGGGTGCCCGGGGAGCTGTTTTTT.

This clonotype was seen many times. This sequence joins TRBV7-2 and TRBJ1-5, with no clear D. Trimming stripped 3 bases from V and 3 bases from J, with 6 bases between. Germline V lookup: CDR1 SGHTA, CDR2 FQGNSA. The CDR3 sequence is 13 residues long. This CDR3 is CASSLGINQPQHF. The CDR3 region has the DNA TGTGCCAGCAGCTTGGGTATCAATCAGCCCCAGCATTTT.